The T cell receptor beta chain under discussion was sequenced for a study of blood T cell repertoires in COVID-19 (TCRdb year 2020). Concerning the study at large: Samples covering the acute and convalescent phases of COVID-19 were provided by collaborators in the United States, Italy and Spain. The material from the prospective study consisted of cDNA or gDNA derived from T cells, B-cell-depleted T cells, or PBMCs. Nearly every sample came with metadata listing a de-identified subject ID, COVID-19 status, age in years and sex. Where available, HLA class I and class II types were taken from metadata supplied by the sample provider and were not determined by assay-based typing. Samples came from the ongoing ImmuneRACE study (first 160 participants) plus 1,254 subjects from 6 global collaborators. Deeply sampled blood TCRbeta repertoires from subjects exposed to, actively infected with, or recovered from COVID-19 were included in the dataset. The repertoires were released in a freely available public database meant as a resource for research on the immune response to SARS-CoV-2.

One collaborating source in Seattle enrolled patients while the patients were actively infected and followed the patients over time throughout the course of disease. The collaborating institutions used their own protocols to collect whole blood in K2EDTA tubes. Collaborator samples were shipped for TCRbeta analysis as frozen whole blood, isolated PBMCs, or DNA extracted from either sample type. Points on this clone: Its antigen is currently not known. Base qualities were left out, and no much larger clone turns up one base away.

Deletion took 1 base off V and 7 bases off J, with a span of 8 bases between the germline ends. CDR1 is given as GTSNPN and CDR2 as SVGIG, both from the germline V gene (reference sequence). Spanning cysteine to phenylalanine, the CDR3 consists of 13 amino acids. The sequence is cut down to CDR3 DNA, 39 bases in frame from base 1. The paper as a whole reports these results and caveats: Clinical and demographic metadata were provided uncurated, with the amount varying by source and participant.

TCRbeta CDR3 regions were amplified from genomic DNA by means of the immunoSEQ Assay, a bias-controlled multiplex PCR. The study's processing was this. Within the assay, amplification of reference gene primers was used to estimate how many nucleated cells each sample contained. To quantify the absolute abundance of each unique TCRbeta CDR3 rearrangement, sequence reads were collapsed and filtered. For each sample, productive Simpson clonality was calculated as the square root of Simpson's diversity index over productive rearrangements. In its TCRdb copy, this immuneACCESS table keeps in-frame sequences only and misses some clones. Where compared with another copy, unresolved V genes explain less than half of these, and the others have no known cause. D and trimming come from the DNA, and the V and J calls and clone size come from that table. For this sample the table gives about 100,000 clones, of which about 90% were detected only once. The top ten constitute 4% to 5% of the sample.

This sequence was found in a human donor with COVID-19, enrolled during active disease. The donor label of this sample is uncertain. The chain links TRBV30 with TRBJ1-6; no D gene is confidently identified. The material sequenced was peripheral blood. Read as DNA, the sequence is TGTGCCTGGAGTGGAGGTTGGAATTCACCCCTCCACTTT. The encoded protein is CAWSGGWNSPLHF.